The text below deals with one T cell receptor (beta chain). No antigen is known for it. The assay was immunoSEQ multiplex PCR, and TCRdb's table has in-frame clones only and misses some. The sample lists 34,000 or so clones, around three quarters occurring once. The data originate from a study of T cells in narcolepsy. Regarding the study as a whole: Reportedly, autoreactive clonotypes were serially detected in patients' blood but not controls'.

This TCR was sampled from a human donor in good health. The sample comprised memory (CD45RA-) CD4+ T cells from blood.

CDR3 DNA sequence: TGTGCCAGCAGTGAAGAAGTCCCAGGTCAGGGCGGCTACACCTTC. Translation gives CASSEEVPGQGGYTF. The genes are TRBV2 and TRBJ1-2; possibly TRBD1 for D (5 bases). Trimming took 1 base from V and 8 from J, leaving 17 bases between them. From germline, CDR1 is SNHLY and CDR2 FYNNEI. This CDR3 is built from 15 residues.